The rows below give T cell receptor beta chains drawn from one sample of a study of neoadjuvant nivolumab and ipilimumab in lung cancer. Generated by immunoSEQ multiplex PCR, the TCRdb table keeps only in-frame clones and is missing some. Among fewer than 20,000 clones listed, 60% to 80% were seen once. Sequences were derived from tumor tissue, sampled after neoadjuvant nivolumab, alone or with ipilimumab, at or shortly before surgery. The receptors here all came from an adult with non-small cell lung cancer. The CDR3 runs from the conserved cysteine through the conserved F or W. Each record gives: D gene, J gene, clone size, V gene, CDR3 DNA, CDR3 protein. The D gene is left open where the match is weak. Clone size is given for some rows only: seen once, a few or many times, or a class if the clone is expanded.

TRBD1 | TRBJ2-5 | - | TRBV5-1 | TGCGCCAGCAGCTTGGGGAGCACAGGGGGCGGTGAGACCCAGTACTTC | CASSLGSTGGGETQYF
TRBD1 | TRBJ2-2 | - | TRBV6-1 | TGTGCCAGCAGTTCCGGGACAGGATACGGGGAGCTGTTTTTT | CASSSGTGYGELFF
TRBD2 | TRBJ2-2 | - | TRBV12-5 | TGTGCTAGTGGGGTGCCTAGCGGGGGGGCCTTAGTCGGGGAGCTGTTTTTT | CASGVPSGGALVGELFF
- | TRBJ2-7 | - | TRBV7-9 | TGTGCCAGCAGCCCTCAATACGAGCAGTACTTC | CASSPQYEQYF
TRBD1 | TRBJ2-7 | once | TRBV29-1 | TGCAGCGCCTGGACAGGGGGGCCCTACGAGCAGTACTTC | CSAWTGGPYEQYF
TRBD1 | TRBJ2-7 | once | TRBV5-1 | TGCGCCAGCAGCCCCGGGACAGGGGTATACGAGCAGTACTTC | CASSPGTGVYEQYF
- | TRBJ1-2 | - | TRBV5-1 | TGCGCCAGCCGCCCGCAGGAGGCGGATGGCTACACCTTC | CASRPQEADGYTF
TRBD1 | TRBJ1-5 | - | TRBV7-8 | TGTGCCAGCAGCTTAGCCCAGGGGGCAGTTCAGCCCCAGCATTTT | CASSLAQGAVQPQHF
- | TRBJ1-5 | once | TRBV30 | TGTGCCTGGAGTCAGGGCAATCAGCCCCAGCATTTT | CAWSQGNQPQHF
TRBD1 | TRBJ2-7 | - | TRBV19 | TGTGCCAGTAGCCCGGACAGGGGGGCGTACGAGCAGTACTTC | CASSPDRGAYEQYF
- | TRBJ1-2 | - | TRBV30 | TGTGCCTGGAGTGGGACAGCCGATTTTCATGGCTACACCTTC | CAWSGTADFHGYTF
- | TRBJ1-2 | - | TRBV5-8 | TGTGCCAGCAGCCCCGGAGGTGGCGACGGGGAAAATTATGGCTACACCTTC | CASSPGGGDGENYGYTF
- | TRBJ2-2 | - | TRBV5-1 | TGCGCCAGCAGCTTGGCGGACACCGGGGAGCTGTTTTTT | CASSLADTGELFF
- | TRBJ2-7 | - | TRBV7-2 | TGTGCCAGCAGCTGGGCAAGGGACAACGAGCAGTACTTC | CASSWARDNEQYF
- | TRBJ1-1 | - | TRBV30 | TGTGCCTGGAGTGTACTGGTGGGCACTGAAGCTTTCTTT | CAWSVLVGTEAFF
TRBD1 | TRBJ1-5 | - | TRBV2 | TGTGCCAGCGGGGGTAGAAGACAGGGACCTCAGCCCCAGCATTTT | CASGGRRQGPQPQHF
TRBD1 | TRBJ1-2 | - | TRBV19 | TGTGCCAGTAGTCCTCGGGACAGGGACTATGGCTACACCTTC | CASSPRDRDYGYTF
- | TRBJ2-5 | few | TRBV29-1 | TGCAGCGTCCACGGCCCTTGGGCGAATGGCCAAGAGACCCAGTACTTC | CSVHGPWANGQETQYF
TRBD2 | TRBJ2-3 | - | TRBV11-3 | TGTGCCAGCAGCCGGAGCGGGGTCCCGGGGGATACGCAGTATTTT | CASSRSGVPGDTQYF
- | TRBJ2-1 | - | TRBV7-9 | TGTGCCAGCAGCTTGGGACACAACTACAATGAGCAGTTCTTC | CASSLGHNYNEQFF
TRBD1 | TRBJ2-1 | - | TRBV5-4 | TGTGCCAGCAGCTTGGGGCCAGGGGGCCTACCAAAGGACAATGAGCAGTTCTTC | CASSLGPGGLPKDNEQFF
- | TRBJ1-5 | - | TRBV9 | TGTGCCAGCAGCGTAGGACAATCCAATCAGCCCCAGCATTTT | CASSVGQSNQPQHF
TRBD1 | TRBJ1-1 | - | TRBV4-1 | TGCGCCAGCAGAGAGTCCGGGACAGGGAACACTGAAGCTTTCTTT | CASRESGTGNTEAFF
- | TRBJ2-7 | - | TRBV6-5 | TGTGCCAGCAGTTCCGTTCGGCAGAACTACGAGCAGTACTTC | CASSSVRQNYEQYF
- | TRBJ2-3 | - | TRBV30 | TGTGCCTGGAGTAGTCCAGGGGATGGGGACACAGATACGCAGTATTTT | CAWSSPGDGDTDTQYF
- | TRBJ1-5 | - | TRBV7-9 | TGTGCCAGCAGCTTCACCCAGAATCAGCCCCAGCATTTT | CASSFTQNQPQHF